The rows below give T cell receptor beta chains drawn from one sample of a study of vaccination effects on CD4 cells after COVID-19. Sequenced by immunoSEQ multiplex PCR; TCRdb stores in-frame clones only, minus some. The top ten clones hold 2% to 2.5% of a sample with some 59,000 clones, around 85% of them seen once. Their target antigens are unknown. Material: CD4+ T cells from PBMCs cultured with HCoV-229E spike peptides, obtained before COVID-19 vaccination. These receptors were obtained from a human donor who received a COVID-19 vaccine. Each CDR3 is given with its conserved first and last residue. Fields, in order: D gene, V gene, CDR3 length, clone size, J gene, CDR3 DNA, CDR3 protein. The D gene is left open where the match is weak. The listing skips clone size in some rows; elsewhere it reads once, few, many or a size class.

NA	TRBV9	14	NA	TRBJ1-6	TGTGCCAGCAGCATAAGGCCGGGGGATTCACCCCTCCACTTT	CASSIRPGDSPLHF
NA	TRBV7-9	16	NA	TRBJ1-2	TGTGCCAGCAGTCAGCACGTCACAGGTGCCCACTATGGCTACACCTTC	CASSQHVTGAHYGYTF
NA	TRBV18	15	few	TRBJ2-2	TGTGCCAGCTCACCACCAGAGGGGATGACCGGGGAGCTGTTTTTT	CASSPPEGMTGELFF
NA	TRBV5-1	15	NA	TRBJ2-5	TGCGCCAGCAGCTCATCAGACAGGATCAGAGAGACCCAGTACTTC	CASSSSDRIRETQYF
NA	TRBV6-5	13	NA	TRBJ1-5	TGTGCCAGCAGGAGGGAAAAGACTCAGCCCCAGCATTTT	CASRREKTQPQHF
NA	TRBV6-1	13	NA	TRBJ1-1	TGTGCCAGCAGTGATGGAGGGAACACTGAAGCTTTCTTT	CASSDGGNTEAFF
NA	TRBV3-1/TRBV3-2	12	NA	TRBJ2-3	TGTGCCAGCAGCCAAGTCGCGAATACGCAGTATTTT	CASSQVANTQYF
TRBD1	TRBV5-5	16	NA	TRBJ1-5	TGTGCCAGCAGCTCAGGGGGTAGCTGGGGCAATCAGCCCCAGCATTTT	CASSSGGSWGNQPQHF
NA	TRBV7-2	12	NA	TRBJ1-2	TGTGCCAGCAGCTTAGCAGACTATGGCTACACCTTC	CASSLADYGYTF
NA	TRBV6-5	16	NA	TRBJ2-3	TGTGCCAGCAGTTTCGGCCGACTCCCGGCCACAGATACGCAGTATTTT	CASSFGRLPATDTQYF
NA	TRBV7-2	15	NA	TRBJ2-2	TGTGCCAGCAGACGACAGACATCGAACACCGGGGAGCTGTTTTTT	CASRRQTSNTGELFF
TRBD1	TRBV14	15	NA	TRBJ2-2	TGTGCCAGCAACTCCGGACAGGGTTGGACCGGGGAGCTGTTTTTT	CASNSGQGWTGELFF
TRBD2	TRBV5-8	17	once	TRBJ2-1	TGTGCCAGCAGCTCAACCAGGACTAGCGGGGGCTACAATGAGCAGTTCTTC	CASSSTRTSGGYNEQFF
TRBD2	TRBV27	15	NA	TRBJ2-1	TGTGCCAGCAGTTCGGGCGGGGGGGCCTACAATGAGCAGTTCTTC	CASSSGGGAYNEQFF
TRBD1	TRBV2	14	few	TRBJ2-1	TGTGCCAGCAGCCCGGGACAGGGTAACAATGAGCAGTTCTTC	CASSPGQGNNEQFF
NA	TRBV18	16	NA	TRBJ2-3	TGTGCCAGCTCACCACCGAAAGGGGGTGGGACAGATACGCAGTATTTT	CASSPPKGGGTDTQYF
NA	TRBV5-1	14	NA	TRBJ2-3	TGCGCCAGCAGCTTGGATGACATCACAGATACGCAGTATTTT	CASSLDDITDTQYF
NA	TRBV2	14	NA	TRBJ1-1	TGTGCCAGCAGTGACTACAGGGAGGGCACTGAAGCTTTCTTT	CASSDYREGTEAFF
TRBD1	TRBV18	15	NA	TRBJ2-5	TGTGCCAGCTCATCGTGGACAGGGGGCGTAGAGACCCAGTACTTC	CASSSWTGGVETQYF
NA	TRBV13	14	NA	TRBJ2-5	TGTGCCAGCAGCTTAGGACAGGGATCTGAGACCCAGTACTTC	CASSLGQGSETQYF
NA	TRBV7-2	14	NA	TRBJ2-5	TGTGCCAGCAGCGGCTTCAGGGGCGGAGAGACCCAGTACTTC	CASSGFRGGETQYF
NA	TRBV7-2	11	NA	TRBJ2-5	TGTGCCAGCAGGGGGCTAGAGACCCAGTACTTC	CASRGLETQYF
TRBD2	TRBV27	13	NA	TRBJ2-1	TGTGCCAGAAGACGCGGGGGGGACAATGAGCAGTTCTTC	CARRRGGDNEQFF
NA	TRBV7-9	11	NA	TRBJ1-1	TGTGCCAGCAGCCGTTGGACTGAAGCTTTCTTT	CASSRWTEAFF
NA	TRBV28	14	NA	TRBJ1-2	TGTGCCAGCAGTTTCGAGGGGACACTTGGAGGCTACACCTTC	CASSFEGTLGGYTF
TRBD1	TRBV18	15	NA	TRBJ2-1	TGTGCCACTCGACGCGGGACAGGCCCCTACAATGAGCAGTTCTTC	CATRRGTGPYNEQFF
TRBD1	TRBV19	13	NA	TRBJ1-2	TGTGCCAGTGCTCGGACAGGGGGTAATGGCTACACCTTC	CASARTGGNGYTF
NA	TRBV5-1	14	NA	TRBJ1-1	TGCGCCAGCAGCTTGGACAGTATGAACACTGAAGCTTTCTTT	CASSLDSMNTEAFF
TRBD1	TRBV24-1	16	few	TRBJ2-2	TGTGCCACCAGTGGACAGGGGACTGCGAACACCGGGGAGCTGTTTTTT	CATSGQGTANTGELFF
NA	TRBV5-1	15	NA	TRBJ1-1	TGCGCCAGCAGCTTGTTTCAGGGCGGGGGCACTGAAGCTTTCTTT	CASSLFQGGGTEAFF
TRBD1	TRBV28	13	NA	TRBJ1-1	TGTGCCAGCAAGACAGGGGGCGGCACTGAAGCTTTCTTT	CASKTGGGTEAFF
NA	TRBV2	14	once	TRBJ2-5	TGTGCCAGCAGCCAACACAGGGAGGCAGAGACCCAGTACTTC	CASSQHREAETQYF
NA	TRBV10-3	14	NA	TRBJ1-2	TGTGCCATCAGTGAGGCAGCTTCTGACTATGGCTACACCTTC	CAISEAASDYGYTF
NA	TRBV5-1	13	NA	TRBJ2-3	TGCGCCAGCAGCTTGGCAGATAAAGATACGCAGTATTTT	CASSLADKDTQYF
NA	TRBV6-6	13	NA	TRBJ1-2	TGTGCCAGCAGTTACTGGGAGGGAGATGGCTACACCTTC	CASSYWEGDGYTF
NA	TRBV7-9	12	NA	TRBJ2-6	TGTGTCTTTGGAACTTGGGCCAACGTCCTGACTTTC	CVFGTWANVLTF
TRBD1	TRBV2	11	NA	TRBJ2-1	TGTGCCAGCAGATCACAGGGGGAGCAGTTCTTC	CASRSQGEQFF
NA	TRBV5-1	16	NA	TRBJ2-2	TGCGCCAGCAGCTTGGTTCCCGGGGGTCGGGTCGGGGAGCTGTTTTTT	CASSLVPGGRVGELFF
NA	TRBV29-1	14	NA	TRBJ2-1	TGCAGCGTTGGAAGAGGGTCAATTTGGGATGAGCAGTTCTTC	CSVGRGSIWDEQFF
NA	TRBV7-6	12	NA	TRBJ1-2	TGTGCCAGCAGCTCTGGAAACTATGGCTACACCTTC	CASSSGNYGYTF